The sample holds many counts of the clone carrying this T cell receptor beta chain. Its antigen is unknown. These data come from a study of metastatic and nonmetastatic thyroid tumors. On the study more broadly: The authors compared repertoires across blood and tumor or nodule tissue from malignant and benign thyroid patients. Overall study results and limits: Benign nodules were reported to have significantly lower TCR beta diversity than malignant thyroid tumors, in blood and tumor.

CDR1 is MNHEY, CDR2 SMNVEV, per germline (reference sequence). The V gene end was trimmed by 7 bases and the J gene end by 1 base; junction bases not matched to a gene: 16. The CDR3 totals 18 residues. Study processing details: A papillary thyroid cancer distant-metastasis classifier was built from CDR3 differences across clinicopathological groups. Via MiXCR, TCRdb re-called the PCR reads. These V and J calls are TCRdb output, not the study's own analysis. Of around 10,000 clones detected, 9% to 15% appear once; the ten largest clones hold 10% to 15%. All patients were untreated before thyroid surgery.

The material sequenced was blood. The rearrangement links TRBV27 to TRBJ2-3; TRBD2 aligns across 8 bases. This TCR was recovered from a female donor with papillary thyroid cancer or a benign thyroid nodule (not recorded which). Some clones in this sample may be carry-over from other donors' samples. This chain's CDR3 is CASTPKGVWRGGTDTQYF. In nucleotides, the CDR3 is TGTGCCAGCACCCCCAAGGGGGTCTGGCGGGGGGGCACAGATACGCAGTATTTT.